Listed below are T cell receptor beta chains from one sample, sequenced in a study of metastatic and nonmetastatic thyroid tumors. With MiXCR, TCRdb called clones anew from the PCR reads. The profile shows over 9,000 clones, 20% to 30% of them singletons. The specimen was tumor tissue. The receptors come from a female donor with papillary thyroid cancer or a benign thyroid nodule (not recorded which). Some clones in this sample may be carry-over from other donors' samples. Both conserved end residues are part of each CDR3. Fields, in order: clone size, V gene, J gene, D gene, CDR3 protein, CDR3 DNA. The D gene is left open where the match is weak. Size tells how often a clone was seen (once, few, many) or the class of an expanded clone, and some rows leave it out.

clone size: .; V gene: TRBV3-1; J gene: TRBJ1-6; D gene: .; CDR3 protein: CASSQDLASPNSPLHF; CDR3 DNA: TGTGCCAGCAGCCAAGATTTGGCGTCACCGAATTCACCCCTCCACTTT
clone size: medium-sized; V gene: TRBV6-1; J gene: TRBJ2-3; D gene: TRBD1; CDR3 protein: CASSDTGVTDTQYF; CDR3 DNA: TGTGCCAGCAGTGACACAGGGGTAACAGATACGCAGTATTTT
clone size: .; V gene: TRBV7-6; J gene: TRBJ2-1; D gene: .; CDR3 protein: CASSLDALSDEQFF; CDR3 DNA: TGTGCCAGCAGCTTAGACGCTCTTAGCGATGAGCAGTTCTTC
clone size: .; V gene: TRBV20-1; J gene: TRBJ1-6; D gene: .; CDR3 protein: CSAADSYNSPLHF; CDR3 DNA: TGCAGTGCTGCGGACTCCTATAATTCACCCCTCCACTTT
clone size: .; V gene: TRBV4-1; J gene: TRBJ1-2; D gene: TRBD1; CDR3 protein: CASSQNRGNYGYTF; CDR3 DNA: TGCGCCAGCAGCCAGAACAGGGGTAACTATGGCTACACCTTC
clone size: medium-sized; V gene: TRBV30; J gene: TRBJ1-6; D gene: TRBD1; CDR3 protein: CAWSPGQGASPLHF; CDR3 DNA: TGTGCCTGGAGCCCGGGACAGGGGGCCTCACCCCTCCACTTT
clone size: .; V gene: TRBV19; J gene: TRBJ1-3; D gene: .; CDR3 protein: CASSKGDPASGNTIYF; CDR3 DNA: TGTGCCAGTAGCAAGGGGGACCCGGCCTCTGGAAACACCATATATTTT
clone size: few; V gene: TRBV9; J gene: TRBJ2-1; D gene: .; CDR3 protein: CASSASGGPSNEQFF; CDR3 DNA: TGTGCCAGCAGCGCCTCGGGGGGCCCCAGCAATGAGCAGTTCTTC
clone size: many; V gene: TRBV12-3/TRBV12-4; J gene: TRBJ1-2; D gene: .; CDR3 protein: CASTRQVAYGYTF; CDR3 DNA: TGTGCCAGCACGAGACAGGTGGCTTATGGCTACACCTTC
clone size: .; V gene: TRBV7-9; J gene: TRBJ2-7; D gene: .; CDR3 protein: CASSFGQLYEQYF; CDR3 DNA: TGTGCCAGCAGCTTCGGACAGCTCTACGAGCAGTACTTC
clone size: few; V gene: TRBV12-3/TRBV12-4; J gene: TRBJ2-2; D gene: .; CDR3 protein: CASSPRTGYTGELFF; CDR3 DNA: TGTGCCAGCAGCCCAAGAACAGGGTACACCGGGGAGCTGTTTTTT
clone size: many; V gene: TRBV7-2; J gene: TRBJ2-4; D gene: .; CDR3 protein: CASSHPQGLGIQYF; CDR3 DNA: TGTGCCAGCAGCCATCCTCAGGGGCTGGGCATTCAGTACTTC
clone size: medium-sized; V gene: TRBV6-1; J gene: TRBJ2-7; D gene: TRBD2; CDR3 protein: CASSYTSGGGGYEQYF; CDR3 DNA: TGTGCCAGCAGCTATACTAGCGGGGGGGGGGGCTACGAGCAGTACTTC
clone size: medium-sized; V gene: TRBV10-2; J gene: TRBJ2-1; D gene: TRBD2; CDR3 protein: CASINSGNYNEQFF; CDR3 DNA: TGCGCCAGCATAAACAGCGGGAACTACAATGAGCAGTTCTTC
clone size: few; V gene: TRBV10-2; J gene: TRBJ2-5; D gene: .; CDR3 protein: CASSLEGGETQYF; CDR3 DNA: TGCGCCAGCAGTTTGGAGGGGGGAGAGACCCAGTACTTC
clone size: medium-sized; V gene: TRBV28; J gene: TRBJ2-1; D gene: TRBD2; CDR3 protein: CASSYNPGASGSSEQFF; CDR3 DNA: TGTGCCAGCAGCTACAACCCTGGGGCTAGCGGGAGCAGTGAGCAGTTCTTC
clone size: few; V gene: TRBV6-1; J gene: TRBJ1-6; D gene: TRBD1; CDR3 protein: CASSELGTGVSPLHF; CDR3 DNA: TGTGCCAGCAGTGAACTAGGGACAGGGGTTTCACCCCTCCACTTT
clone size: medium-sized; V gene: TRBV12-3/TRBV12-4; J gene: TRBJ2-7; D gene: .; CDR3 protein: CASSFSSRATEQYF; CDR3 DNA: TGTGCCAGCAGTTTTTCCTCCAGGGCAACGGAGCAGTACTTC
clone size: .; V gene: TRBV27; J gene: TRBJ2-1; D gene: TRBD2; CDR3 protein: CASRGLAGGGSYNEQFF; CDR3 DNA: TGCGCCAGCAGAGGACTAGCGGGAGGAGGATCCTACAATGAGCAGTTCTTC
clone size: medium-sized; V gene: TRBV20-1; J gene: TRBJ1-2; D gene: TRBD1; CDR3 protein: CSARVGTAQGYTF; CDR3 DNA: TGCAGTGCTAGAGTGGGGACAGCTCAAGGCTACACCTTC
clone size: few; V gene: TRBV11-2; J gene: TRBJ2-1; D gene: TRBD2; CDR3 protein: CASSLGVASGNNEQFF; CDR3 DNA: TGTGCCAGCAGCCTAGGGGTGGCTAGCGGGAACAATGAGCAGTTCTTC
clone size: .; V gene: TRBV9; J gene: TRBJ2-7; D gene: .; CDR3 protein: CASSVGNQGLYDEQYF; CDR3 DNA: TGTGCCAGCAGCGTAGGCAATCAGGGGCTCTATGACGAGCAGTACTTC
clone size: .; V gene: TRBV6-5; J gene: TRBJ1-2; D gene: .; CDR3 protein: CASSYIGRHYGYTF; CDR3 DNA: TGTGCCAGCAGTTACATAGGACGTCACTATGGCTACACCTTC
clone size: .; V gene: TRBV6-1; J gene: TRBJ1-5; D gene: TRBD1; CDR3 protein: CASSEAGQGNNQPQHF; CDR3 DNA: TGTGCCAGCAGTGAAGCCGGACAGGGCAACAATCAGCCCCAGCATTTT
clone size: few; V gene: TRBV12-3/TRBV12-4; J gene: TRBJ1-6; D gene: .; CDR3 protein: CASSLGTGNSPLHF; CDR3 DNA: TGTGCCAGCAGTTTAGGGACGGGCAATTCACCCCTCCACTTT
clone size: medium-sized; V gene: TRBV28; J gene: TRBJ2-5; D gene: TRBD1; CDR3 protein: CASSRDRVIETQYF; CDR3 DNA: TGTGCCAGCAGTCGGGACAGGGTGATTGAGACCCAGTACTTC
clone size: medium-sized; V gene: TRBV20-1; J gene: TRBJ2-3; D gene: .; CDR3 protein: CSGQFASTDTQYF; CDR3 DNA: TGCAGTGGTCAGTTCGCTAGCACAGATACGCAGTATTTT
clone size: few; V gene: TRBV7-9; J gene: TRBJ1-2; D gene: .; CDR3 protein: CASSLTVAEDGYTF; CDR3 DNA: TGTGCCAGCAGCTTAACCGTCGCCGAGGATGGCTACACCTTC
clone size: medium-sized; V gene: TRBV5-8; J gene: TRBJ2-2; D gene: .; CDR3 protein: CASSLWTDTGELFF; CDR3 DNA: TGTGCCAGCAGCTTGTGGACGGACACCGGGGAGCTGTTTTTT
clone size: medium-sized; V gene: TRBV6-5; J gene: TRBJ2-3; D gene: TRBD1; CDR3 protein: CASGPVGATGGGTDTQYF; CDR3 DNA: TGTGCCAGCGGGCCAGTTGGGGCGACAGGGGGCGGCACAGATACGCAGTATTTT
clone size: medium-sized; V gene: TRBV7-9; J gene: TRBJ2-2; D gene: .; CDR3 protein: CASSLENGELFF; CDR3 DNA: TGTGCCAGCAGCTTAGAAAACGGGGAGCTGTTTTTT
clone size: medium-sized; V gene: TRBV10-2; J gene: TRBJ1-2; D gene: TRBD1; CDR3 protein: CASSGQGDYGYTF; CDR3 DNA: TGCGCCAGCAGCGGACAGGGTGACTATGGCTACACCTTC
clone size: many; V gene: TRBV18; J gene: TRBJ1-1; D gene: .; CDR3 protein: CASSQGDTEAFF; CDR3 DNA: TGTGCCAGCTCACAAGGGGACACTGAAGCTTTCTTT
clone size: few; V gene: TRBV27; J gene: TRBJ1-6; D gene: TRBD1; CDR3 protein: CASSWDRTNSPLHF; CDR3 DNA: TGTGCCAGCAGTTGGGACAGGACTAATTCACCCCTCCACTTT
clone size: .; V gene: TRBV5-1; J gene: TRBJ1-3; D gene: .; CDR3 protein: CASSLSDRLAGNTIYF; CDR3 DNA: TGCGCCAGCAGCTTGAGTGACAGGTTGGCTGGAAACACCATATATTTT
clone size: few; V gene: TRBV12-5; J gene: TRBJ2-7; D gene: .; CDR3 protein: CASSSGGEQYF; CDR3 DNA: TGTGCTAGCTCATCCGGAGGGGAGCAGTACTTC
clone size: many; V gene: TRBV20-1; J gene: TRBJ2-5; D gene: .; CDR3 protein: CSAPPTRTGTQYF; CDR3 DNA: TGCAGTGCCCCCCCTACTAGGACTGGGACCCAGTACTTC
clone size: few; V gene: TRBV12-3/TRBV12-4; J gene: TRBJ2-1; D gene: .; CDR3 protein: CASSDRTGSNEQFF; CDR3 DNA: TGTGCCAGCAGTGATCGGACGGGTTCCAATGAGCAGTTCTTC
clone size: medium-sized; V gene: TRBV6-1; J gene: TRBJ2-7; D gene: .; CDR3 protein: CASSESEGAYEQYF; CDR3 DNA: TGTGCCAGCAGTGAATCGGAGGGGGCCTACGAGCAGTACTTC
clone size: few; V gene: TRBV6-1; J gene: TRBJ2-7; D gene: TRBD1; CDR3 protein: CASSEEGTASSYEQYF; CDR3 DNA: TGTGCCAGCAGTGAAGAAGGGACAGCTTCCTCCTACGAGCAGTACTTC
clone size: .; V gene: TRBV20-1; J gene: TRBJ2-1; D gene: .; CDR3 protein: CSARSRLYNEQFF; CDR3 DNA: TGCAGTGCTAGATCCCGACTATACAATGAGCAGTTCTTC
clone size: .; V gene: TRBV6-1; J gene: TRBJ1-1; D gene: TRBD1; CDR3 protein: CASSRTGYTEAFF; CDR3 DNA: TGTGCCAGCAGTCGGACAGGGTACACTGAAGCTTTCTTT
clone size: few; V gene: TRBV6-1; J gene: TRBJ2-1; D gene: TRBD2; CDR3 protein: CASTKPPREPQFF; CDR3 DNA: TGTGCCAGCACTAAGCCCCCGCGGGAGCCGCAGTTCTTC
clone size: few; V gene: TRBV27; J gene: TRBJ2-7; D gene: TRBD1; CDR3 protein: CASSPRDRVDEQYF; CDR3 DNA: TGTGCCAGCAGTCCCCGGGACAGGGTAGACGAGCAGTACTTC
clone size: few; V gene: TRBV6-2/TRBV6-3; J gene: TRBJ2-7; D gene: TRBD1; CDR3 protein: CASSYSDRAYEQYF; CDR3 DNA: TGTGCCAGCAGTTACTCGGACAGGGCCTACGAGCAGTACTTC
clone size: few; V gene: TRBV6-5; J gene: TRBJ2-6; D gene: .; CDR3 protein: CASSYKGTGANVLTF; CDR3 DNA: TGTGCCAGCAGTTACAAGGGCACTGGGGCCAACGTCCTGACTTTC
clone size: .; V gene: TRBV6-1; J gene: TRBJ1-6; D gene: .; CDR3 protein: CASRIYREQWNSPLHF; CDR3 DNA: TGTGCCAGCAGAATATACAGGGAGCAGTGGAATTCACCCCTCCACTTT
clone size: .; V gene: TRBV20-1; J gene: TRBJ2-1; D gene: .; CDR3 protein: CSALRDYNEQFF; CDR3 DNA: TGCAGTGCTCTCCGGGACTACAATGAGCAGTTCTTC
clone size: medium-sized; V gene: TRBV9; J gene: TRBJ2-1; D gene: TRBD2; CDR3 protein: CASSVATSSGYNEQFF; CDR3 DNA: TGTGCCAGCAGCGTAGCTACGTCTAGCGGATACAATGAGCAGTTCTTC
clone size: many; V gene: TRBV28; J gene: TRBJ1-4; D gene: TRBD1; CDR3 protein: CASSPDRGANEKLFF; CDR3 DNA: TGTGCCAGCAGCCCCGACAGGGGCGCTAATGAAAAACTGTTTTTT
clone size: once; V gene: TRBV20-1; J gene: TRBJ2-3; D gene: TRBD2; CDR3 protein: CSARSRLAGGGTQYF; CDR3 DNA: TGCAGTGCTAGATCCAGACTAGCGGGAGGAGGTACGCAGTATTTT
clone size: .; V gene: TRBV7-9; J gene: TRBJ2-2; D gene: TRBD1; CDR3 protein: CASSPGQGFSGELFF; CDR3 DNA: TGTGCCAGCAGCCCCGGACAGGGGTTTTCCGGGGAGCTGTTTTTT
clone size: few; V gene: TRBV6-2/TRBV6-3; J gene: TRBJ2-7; D gene: TRBD1; CDR3 protein: CASSSPGQSSYEQYF; CDR3 DNA: TGTGCCAGCAGTTCTCCGGGACAGAGCTCCTACGAGCAGTACTTC
clone size: few; V gene: TRBV10-1; J gene: TRBJ2-2; D gene: .; CDR3 protein: CASRSGSSTGELFF; CDR3 DNA: TGCGCCAGCAGATCGGGCTCGAGCACCGGGGAGCTGTTTTTT